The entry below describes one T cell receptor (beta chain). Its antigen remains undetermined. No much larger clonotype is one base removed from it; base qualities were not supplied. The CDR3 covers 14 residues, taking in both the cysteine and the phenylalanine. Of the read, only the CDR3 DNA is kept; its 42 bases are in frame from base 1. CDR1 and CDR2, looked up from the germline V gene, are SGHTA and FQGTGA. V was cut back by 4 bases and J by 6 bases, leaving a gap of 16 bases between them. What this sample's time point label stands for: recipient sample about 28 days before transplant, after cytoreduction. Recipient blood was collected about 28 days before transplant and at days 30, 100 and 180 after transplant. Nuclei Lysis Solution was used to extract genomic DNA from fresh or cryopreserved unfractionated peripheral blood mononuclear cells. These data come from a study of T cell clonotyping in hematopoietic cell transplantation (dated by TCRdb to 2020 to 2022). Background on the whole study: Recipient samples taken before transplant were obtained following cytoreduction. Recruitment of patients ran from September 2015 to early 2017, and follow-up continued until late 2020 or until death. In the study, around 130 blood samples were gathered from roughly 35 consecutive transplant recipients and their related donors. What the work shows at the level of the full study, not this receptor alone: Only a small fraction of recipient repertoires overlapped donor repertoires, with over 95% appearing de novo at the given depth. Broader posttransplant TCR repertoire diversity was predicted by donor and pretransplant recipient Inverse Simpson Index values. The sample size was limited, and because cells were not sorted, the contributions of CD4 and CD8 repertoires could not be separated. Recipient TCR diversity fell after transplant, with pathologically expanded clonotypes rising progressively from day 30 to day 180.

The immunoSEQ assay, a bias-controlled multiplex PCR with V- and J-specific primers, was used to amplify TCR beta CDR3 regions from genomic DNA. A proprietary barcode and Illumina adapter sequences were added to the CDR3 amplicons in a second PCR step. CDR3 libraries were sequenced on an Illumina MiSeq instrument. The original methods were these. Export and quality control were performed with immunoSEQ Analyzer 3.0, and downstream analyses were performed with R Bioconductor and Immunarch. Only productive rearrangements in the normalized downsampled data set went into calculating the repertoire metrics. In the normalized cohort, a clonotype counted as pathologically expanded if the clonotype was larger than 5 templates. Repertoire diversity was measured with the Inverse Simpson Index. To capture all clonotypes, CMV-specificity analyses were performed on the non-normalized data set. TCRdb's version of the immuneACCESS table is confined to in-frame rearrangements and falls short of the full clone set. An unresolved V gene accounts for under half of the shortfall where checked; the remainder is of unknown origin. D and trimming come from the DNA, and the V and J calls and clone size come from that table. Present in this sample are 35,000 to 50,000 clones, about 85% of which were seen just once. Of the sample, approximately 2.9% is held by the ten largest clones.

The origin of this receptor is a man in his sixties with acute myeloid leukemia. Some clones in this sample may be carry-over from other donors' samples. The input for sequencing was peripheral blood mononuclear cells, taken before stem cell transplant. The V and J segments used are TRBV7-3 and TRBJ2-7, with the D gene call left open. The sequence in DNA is TGTGCCAGCAGCTCCGGAGCACCGTACGGCGAGCAGTACTTC. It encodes CASSSGAPYGEQYF.